The 12 T cell receptor beta chains below were found in one sample sequenced in a study of cytomegalovirus exposure and HLA in healthy donors (dated by TCRdb to 2016 to 2017). The library was obtained by the immunoSEQ multiplex PCR assay. For the multiplex PCR, a mixture combining 60 forward primers for TCR Vbeta segments and 13 reverse primers for TCR Jbeta segments was used. The table comes from immuneACCESS by way of TCRdb, which keeps in-frame sequences with V and J called. Part of the clones is missing from these tables; in studies checked, under half for an unresolved V gene and the rest for unknown reasons. The sample table shows 80,000 to 100,000 clones, and around 80% are seen once. The ten largest clones represent approximately 1.5% of the sample. Sequences were obtained from PBMCs. The receptors were gathered from a man aged 40-49 years in good health and CMV-seronegative.

The chain couples TRBV12-5 to TRBJ1-1, with TRBD1 as a possible D gene (6 bases). Germline CDR1 reads LGHNT; CDR2 reads FRNRAP. The CDR3 is made up of 14 amino acids. V was trimmed by 3 bases and J by 2 bases, leaving 10 bases between them. The CDR3, as DNA: TGTGCTAGTGGTTTCGGACAGCAAAACACTGAAGCTTTCTTT. It translates to CASGFGQQNTEAFF.

This clone was detected only once. The chain carries TRBV5-4 and TRBJ1-1; 8 bases map to TRBD1. J was trimmed by 11 bases and V by 4 bases; bases with no gene match: 10. The CDR3 totals 13 residues. Looked up from germline, CDR1 is SGHNT and CDR2 is YYREEE (reference sequence). CDR3 sequence: CASSPGQEPKAFF. CDR3 sequence (DNA): TGTGCCAGCAGCCCGGGACAGGAACCAAAGGCTTTCTTT.

The chain recombines TRBV29-1 with TRBJ2-5; 8 bases line up with TRBD1. Germline V gives CDR1 SQVTM, CDR2 ANQGSEA. The CDR3 spans 12 residues. V was pared by 6 bases and J by 2 bases, with 2 bases of the junction left unmatched. The CDR3 DNA is TGCAGCGTCTACAGGGGGCAAGAGACCCAGTACTTC. Encoded protein: CSVYRGQETQYF.

This sequence joins TRBV7-3 and TRBJ2-7; 7 nucleotides line up with TRBD1. CDR1 is SGHTA and CDR2 is FQGTGA in the germline V gene. This CDR3 spans 13 amino acids. Trimming at V came to 5 bases and at J to 3 bases, leaving 4 bases not matched to a gene. In DNA, the CDR3 is TGTGCCAGCAGCGCGGACAGGAGCTACGAGCAGTACTTC. Translated, it gives CASSADRSYEQYF.

This clone came up once. The rearrangement joins TRBV29-1 to TRBJ2-2; 9 bases fit TRBD2. The CDR3 loop spans 14 amino acids. Per the germline V gene, CDR1 is SQVTM and CDR2 is ANQGSEA. J lost 2 bases, V lost 7 bases, and 5 bases had no gene match. The CDR3 DNA follows: TGCAGCGGAGGGACTAGCACTAACACCGGGGAGCTGTTTTTT. Its protein product is CSGGTSTNTGELFF.

This clone showed up just once. V usage is TRBV30 and J usage is TRBJ1-2; no definite D call. The CDR3 has 12 residues. Trimming took 2 bases from V and 7 from J, leaving 11 bases between them. Germline CDR1 and CDR2: GTSNPN and SVGIG (reference sequence). The CDR3 loop is CAWSTHSSGYTF. The CDR3 bases are TGTGCCTGGAGTACTCACAGCTCTGGCTACACCTTC.

V usage is TRBV29-1 and J usage is TRBJ2-1, with TRBD1 identical over 9 bases. J lost 6 bases, V lost 7 bases, and 1 base had no gene match. Germline CDR1 SQVTM, CDR2 ANQGSEA. There are 11 residues in the CDR3. The CDR3 reads CSGDRVNEQFF. The CDR3 DNA is TGCAGCGGGGACAGGGTCAATGAGCAGTTCTTC.

This sequence joins TRBV7-6 and TRBJ2-1; D gene ambiguous. The CDR3 consists of 14 residues. Between the trimmed V and J ends, which lost 1 base and 2 bases, there was a span of 6 bases. Germline values: CDR1 SGHVS, CDR2 FNYEAQ. CDR3 amino acids: CASSLVSPYNEQFF. The CDR3 region has the DNA TGTGCCAGCAGCTTAGTTAGCCCCTACAATGAGCAGTTCTTC.

The V gene is TRBV7-8, the J gene TRBJ1-6; D is unresolved. Per germline, CDR1 SGHVS and CDR2 FQNEAQ. This CDR3 region has 17 residues. V shed 0 bases and J shed 5 bases, with 14 bases lying between them. CDR3 coding DNA: TGTGCCAGCAGCTTAGCGGTTGGGGAGACTAATAATTCACCCCTCCACTTT. Translation gives CASSLAVGETNNSPLHF.

The V call is TRBV19, the J call TRBJ1-5; 7 bases are shared with TRBD1. CDR1 LNHDA and CDR2 SQIVND come from the germline V gene (reference sequence). The ends lost 4 bases at V and 4 bases at J; junction bases unmatched: 10. The CDR3 is made up of 16 amino acids. The CDR3 sequence: CASSTKTGMINQPQHF. In DNA form, the CDR3 reads TGTGCCAGTAGTACTAAGACAGGGATGATAAATCAGCCCCAGCATTTT.

This chain uses TRBV6-1 with TRBJ2-6; TRBD1 agrees at 11 bases. CDR1 is MNHNS, CDR2 SASEGT, per germline. With 2 bases clipped from V and 1 base from J, the junction kept 7 bases outside the gene matches. The CDR3 has 19 residues. The CDR3 nucleotides are TGTGCCAGCAGTGAATTTGGGACAGGGGGTATTTCTGGGGCCAACGTCCTGACTTTC. This translates into CASSEFGTGGISGANVLTF.

The V call is TRBV27, the J call TRBJ1-6, with D hard to call. From germline, CDR1 is MNHEY and CDR2 SMNVEV (reference sequence). The CDR3 consists of 15 residues. Deletions cut 0 bases from V and 9 bases from J, with 12 bases between. CDR3: CASSLSQFLGSPLHF. The CDR3 DNA reads TGTGCCAGCAGTTTATCGCAGTTTCTAGGTTCACCCCTCCACTTT.